These T cell receptor beta chains were read from a single sample in a study of persistence of HIV-infected CD4 T cells. These TCRs are of unknown antigen specificity. The assay was immunoSEQ multiplex PCR, and TCRdb's table has in-frame clones only and misses some. The sample lists fewer than 40,000 clones; about 81% were seen once. The source was CD4+ T cells sorted from PBMCs after approximately 19-hour stimulation, collected from a patient who received antiretroviral therapy. The receptors here all came from an adult woman with HIV who was CMV-seropositive. Each CDR3 is given with its conserved first and last residue. D genes are given only for firm matches. Where a row states a size, it is once, few, many or the class of an expanded clone; other rows omit it.

d_gene,abundance,v_gene,j_gene,CDR3nt,CDR3aa
-,-,TRBV3-1/TRBV3-2,TRBJ2-1,TGTGCCAGCAGCCAAGGCGGACGGGGAGTTGGTGAGCAGTTCTTC,CASSQGGRGVGEQFF
TRBD2,-,TRBV9,TRBJ2-1,TGTGCCAGCAGCGTAGAAGCGGGAGTCGGGGAGCAGTTCTTC,CASSVEAGVGEQFF
-,-,TRBV7-3,TRBJ2-2,TGTGCCAGCAGCCCGGACGTTTCGAACACCGGGGAGCTGTTTTTT,CASSPDVSNTGELFF
TRBD1,-,TRBV5-1,TRBJ2-3,TGCGCCAGCAGGCCGACCGGGACAGGGAACCATTTTGAGCAGTATTTT,CASRPTGTGNHFEQYF
-,-,TRBV10-3,TRBJ2-3,TGTGCCATCAGTGAGTTCCCTAGCACAGATACGCAGTATTTT,CAISEFPSTDTQYF
-,-,TRBV6-5,TRBJ2-3,TGTGCCAGCAGGGCAGCAGATACGCAGTATTTT,CASRAADTQYF
-,-,TRBV18,TRBJ1-1,TGTGCCAGCTCCTTCGGGAGGCTGAACACTGAAGCTTTCTTT,CASSFGRLNTEAFF
-,few,TRBV3-1/TRBV3-2,TRBJ1-1,TGTGCCAGCAGCCAAGCAGGGGAAGCTTTCTTT,CASSQAGEAFF
-,-,TRBV20-1,TRBJ2-1,TGCAGTGCTAGAGGGCTTGTGGACCAGTTCTTC,CSARGLVDQFF
-,-,TRBV28,TRBJ1-6,TGTGCCAGCAGTCCATCGGGGGCCTACTATAATTCACCCCTCCACTTT,CASSPSGAYYNSPLHF
-,-,TRBV10-1,TRBJ2-2,TGCGCCAGCAGTGCTTCCGGCGGGGAGCTGTTTTTT,CASSASGGELFF
TRBD1,-,TRBV7-8,TRBJ1-4,TGTGCCAGCAGCTTAGGATCCGGGACAGGGGGGACTAATGAAAAACTGTTTTTT,CASSLGSGTGGTNEKLFF
-,few,TRBV18,TRBJ1-6,TGTGCCAGCTCACCCGACCCGAATTCACCCCTCCACTTT,CASSPDPNSPLHF
-,-,TRBV9,TRBJ1-1,TGTGCCAGCACCTCCTTTGGCAGCATGAACACTGAAGCTTTCTTT,CASTSFGSMNTEAFF
-,-,TRBV20-1,TRBJ2-1,TGCAGTGCTAGTGGGGCAGTCTACAATGAGCAGTTCTTC,CSASGAVYNEQFF
-,-,TRBV7-3,TRBJ1-1,TGTGCCAGCAGCTTAAGGGGGAACACTGAAGCTTTCTTT,CASSLRGNTEAFF